Presented here are 30 T cell receptor beta chains from one specimen sequenced in a study of monozygotic twins with inflammatory bowel disease. TCRdb reprocessed the 5' RACE reads; each CDR3 protein has one entry and no DNA is given. The specimen's table records approximately 210,000 distinct CDR3 sequences. What was sequenced was blood. The receptors were sampled from a human donor with ulcerative colitis or Crohn's disease, or a healthy co-twin of an affected twin (not recorded which).

The chain couples TRBV6-5 to TRBJ1-2; without DNA, the TCRdb call of TRBD1 cannot be checked. CDR1 is MNHEY, CDR2 SVGAGI, per germline. CDR3 length: 12 residues. The CDR3 sequence is CASASPSWGYTF.

This chain connects TRBV5-1 to TRBJ2-1; TCRdb proposes TRBD2, but this gene call is untestable without DNA. The CDR3 length is 14 residues. CDR1 SGHRS and CDR2 YFSETQ come from the germline V gene. The CDR3 sequence is CASSLTSGGLEQFF. The variable domain in full, completed from reference TRBV5-1 and TRBJ2-1, reads KAGVTQTPRYLIKTRGQQVTLSCSPISGHRSVSWYQQTPGQGLQFLFEYFSETQRNKGNFPGRFSGRQFSNSRSEMNVSTLELGDSALYLCASSLTSGGLEQFFGPGTRLTVL.

The V gene is TRBV5-1, the J gene TRBJ2-7; checking the TCRdb D call of TRBD1 is not possible without DNA. The CDR3 totals 13 residues. Germline V gives CDR1 SGHRS, CDR2 YFSETQ. The CDR3: CASTGTGEYEQYF.

V usage is TRBV7-6 and J usage is TRBJ1-2. The CDR3 contains 14 residues. Germline values: CDR1 SGHVS, CDR2 FNYEAQ. CDR3 region: CASSLTMGWDGYTF. Supplemented by reference TRBV7-6 and TRBJ1-2, the full variable domain reads GAGVSQSPRYKVTKRGQDVALRCDPISGHVSLYWYRQALGQGPEFLTYFNYEAQQDKSGLPNDRFSAERPEGSISTLTIQRTEQRDSAMYRCASSLTMGWDGYTFGSGTRLTVV.

The rearrangement joins TRBV4-1 to TRBJ2-5; lacking DNA, the TRBD1 call made by TCRdb goes unchecked. CDR1 and CDR2 (germline): MGHRA, YSYEKL. This CDR3 spans 16 amino acids. Here the CDR3 reads CASSQGPDRGLETQYF.

V and J are TRBV4-1 and TRBJ2-2; TCRdb's assignment of TRBD1 cannot be checked, as there is no DNA. Germline V CDR1 and CDR2: MGHRA, YSYEKL. CDR3 length: 16 amino acids. The CDR3 spells CASSQDQGAGTGELFF.

This chain links TRBV30 with TRBJ1-1; TCRdb calls TRBD1, which cannot be checked without DNA. The germline CDR1 and CDR2 sequences are GTSNPN and SVGIG (reference sequence). The CDR3 is made up of 15 amino acids. This chain's CDR3 is CAWSVPWTGVAQAFF.

The V and J genes are TRBV6-5 and TRBJ1-2. Germline assignment: CDR1 MNHEY and CDR2 SVGAGI. The CDR3 loop spans 14 amino acids. CDR3 loop: CASSIHPWDYGYTF.

This chain connects TRBV14 to TRBJ1-1; TCRdb calls TRBD1, which cannot be checked without DNA. Per the germline V gene, CDR1 is SGHDN and CDR2 is FVKESK. The CDR3 has 13 amino acids. CDR3 sequence: CASSQQGSTEAFF.

The rearrangement joins TRBV28 to TRBJ1-1; TCRdb's D call, TRBD1, is unchecked because there is no DNA. The CDR3 spans 15 residues. Germline CDR1 MDHEN, CDR2 SYDVKM. CDR3 amino acids: CASRHAGTGDTEAFF.

The V and J genes are TRBV5-5 and TRBJ2-1; the TRBD2 assignment by TCRdb is unverifiable without DNA. Per the germline V gene, CDR1 is SGHKS and CDR2 is YYEKEE (reference sequence). This CDR3 region has 16 residues. Here the CDR3 reads CASSLAPSGGRNEQFF. The variable domain in full, completed from reference TRBV5-5 and TRBJ2-1, reads DAGVTQSPTHLIKTRGQQVTLRCSPISGHKSVSWYQQVLGQGPQFIFQYYEKEERGRGNFPDRFSARQFPNYSSELNVNALLLGDSALYLCASSLAPSGGRNEQFFGPGTRLTVL.

This chain uses TRBV18 with TRBJ2-5; TCRdb calls TRBD2, which cannot be checked without DNA. The germline gives CDR1 KGHSH, CDR2 LQKENI. The CDR3 runs to 14 residues. The CDR3 loop is CASSPGTSQETQYF.

This chain links TRBV29-1 with TRBJ2-1; TCRdb's D call of TRBD1 is untestable without DNA. From germline, CDR1 is SQVTM and CDR2 ANQGSEA. The CDR3 is 11 residues long. Here the CDR3 reads CSVERQNEQFF.

The chain joins TRBV5-4 to TRBJ1-4; TCRdb indicates TRBD1, and absent DNA this call remains unverified. This CDR3 contains 15 residues. CDR1 is SGHNT and CDR2 is YYREEE in the germline V gene (reference sequence). CDR3 residues: CASSPSDSFNEKLFF.

J is TRBJ2-7 and V is TRBV20-1. This CDR3 comprises 13 residues. CDR1 and CDR2 (germline): DFQATT, SNEGSKA (reference sequence). The CDR3 is CSAPSFSSYEQYF.

The chain has TRBV28 and TRBJ1-1; TCRdb designates TRBD1, a call that cannot be tested without DNA. The germline V gene has CDR1 MDHEN and CDR2 SYDVKM. The CDR3 has 19 residues. CDR3 amino acids: CASSLSPRQGRGQNTEAFF.

V gene TRBV20-1 combines with J gene TRBJ1-2; checking the TCRdb D call of TRBD1 is not possible without DNA. Germline CDR1 DFQATT, CDR2 SNEGSKA (reference sequence). This CDR3 spans 15 amino acids. CDR3: CSAPLGQDLNYGYTF.

The gene calls are TRBV4-1 and TRBJ1-1; TCRdb calls TRBD1, which cannot be checked without DNA. Germline V gene data show CDR1 as MGHRA and CDR2 as YSYEKL. This CDR3 is 15 amino acids long. The CDR3 protein is CASSQIYRDAGGAFF.

The rearrangement links TRBV12-3 or TRBV12-4 to TRBJ2-6; the TRBD1 assignment by TCRdb is unverifiable without DNA. The CDR3 length is 20 residues. The CDR3 sequence: CASSPLGRGAFGAGANVLTF.

The V call is TRBV5-6, the J call TRBJ2-2; as DNA is missing, the TRBD1 call by TCRdb cannot be tested. CDR3 length equals 15 residues. CDR1 is SGHDT, CDR2 YYEEEE, per germline. The CDR3 region is CASSRQGANTGELFF.

The V gene is TRBV7-2, the J gene TRBJ2-7; TCRdb's assignment of TRBD1 cannot be checked, as there is no DNA. From germline, CDR1 is SGHTA and CDR2 FQGNSA. The CDR3 loop spans 16 amino acids. The CDR3 here is CASSSRTGDSSYEQYF.

The chain couples TRBV20-1 to TRBJ2-7; the TCRdb call, TRBD2, lacks DNA for checking. This CDR3 comprises 15 residues. From germline, CDR1 is DFQATT and CDR2 SNEGSKA (reference sequence). This chain's CDR3 is CSAREPRESSYEQYF.

This chain links TRBV24-1 with TRBJ2-6. The V gene's germline CDR1 is KGHDR and CDR2 SFDVKD. CDR3 length equals 18 residues. The CDR3 reads CATSDPSLQSSGANVLTF.

V gene TRBV11-2 combines with J gene TRBJ2-1; as DNA is missing, the TRBD2 call by TCRdb cannot be tested. CDR3 length: 18 residues. CDR1 and CDR2 from the germline V gene are SGHAT and FQNNGV. CDR3 sequence: CASSSLWGSGREDNEQFF.

This chain links TRBV5-1 with TRBJ1-4; TCRdb outputs TRBD1, but without DNA this stays unchecked. Germline-derived CDR1 and CDR2 are SGHRS and YFSETQ. This CDR3 contains 16 residues. The CDR3: CASSSQGGRGDEKLFF. The whole variable domain, filled in from reference TRBV5-1 and TRBJ1-4, reads KAGVTQTPRYLIKTRGQQVTLSCSPISGHRSVSWYQQTPGQGLQFLFEYFSETQRNKGNFPGRFSGRQFSNSRSEMNVSTLELGDSALYLCASSSQGGRGDEKLFFGSGTQLSVL.

CDR3 sequence: CASSLVLAGETGRDEQFF. The chain is built from TRBV7-8 and TRBJ2-1; TCRdb gives TRBD2 as the D gene, but with no DNA this cannot be confirmed. The CDR3 is 18 residues long. Germline-derived CDR1 and CDR2 are SGHVS and FQNEAQ.

The V call is TRBV7-2, the J call TRBJ1-2; TCRdb outputs TRBD1, but without DNA this stays unchecked. This CDR3 comprises 15 residues. From germline, CDR1 is SGHTA and CDR2 FQGNSA. CDR3 region: CASSRRDGGTRGYTF.

The chain couples TRBV14 to TRBJ2-2; checking the TCRdb D call of TRBD1 is not possible without DNA. This CDR3 has 15 residues. Germline CDR1 reads SGHDN; CDR2 reads FVKESK. The CDR3 here is CASSLHGGPTGELFF.

The chain uses TRBV19 and TRBJ2-5; absent DNA, TCRdb's TRBD1 call cannot be checked. CDR1 LNHDA and CDR2 SQIVND come from the germline V gene (reference sequence). This CDR3 is 15 amino acids long. CDR3 sequence: CASSSGDRALETQYF.

The chain has TRBV7-2 and TRBJ1-4. Per germline, CDR1 SGHTA and CDR2 FQGNSA. The CDR3 totals 14 residues. CDR3 residues: CASSRGSLREKLFF. Complete variable domain (other parts from reference TRBV7-2 and TRBJ1-4): GAGVSQSPSNKVTEKGKDVELRCDPISGHTALYWYRQSLGQGLEFLIYFQGNSAPDKSGLPSDRFSAERTGGSVSTLTIQRTQQEDSAVYLCASSRGSLREKLFFGSGTQLSVL.